The 17 T cell receptor beta chains given below trace back to one sample, sequenced in a study of shared clonotypes between healthy human individuals (dated by TCRdb to the early 2020s). Library creation used the immunoSEQ multiplex PCR assay. The source is immuneACCESS, and TCRdb retained only in-frame sequences with V and J called. Part of the clones is not carried over; for the studies checked, unresolved V genes explain less than half of this, and the remainder is unexplained. The sample table holds 2 million to 2.5 million clones, of which about nine tenths were seen once. Clones ranked in the top ten supply around 0.38% of the sample. Sequenced sample: naive CD4+ T cells from PBMCs. In light of the paper, this sample's cell subset or site label describes: CD45RA+ positively selected. These receptors were taken from a man in his late teens or twenties in good health. Some clones in this sample may be carry-over from other donors' samples.

The chain is built from TRBV18 and TRBJ1-3; 8 bases are shared with TRBD1. Trimming took 6 bases from V and 4 from J; bases not matched to a gene: 14. CDR3 length: 17 amino acids. Germline CDR1 reads KGHSH; CDR2 reads LQKENI. CDR3: CASSRERTGKIGNTIYF. CDR3 DNA: TGTGCCAGCTCGCGGGAAAGGACAGGGAAGATCGGAAACACCATATATTTT.

The V and J genes are TRBV5-1 and TRBJ2-3; 7 bases are a match to TRBD1. The CDR3 sequence is 15 residues long. V gave up 7 bases and J gave up 0 bases; unmatched junction bases: 8. Per germline, CDR1 SGHRS and CDR2 YFSETQ. The CDR3 DNA sequence: TGCGCCAGCGACCCGGGACAGAAAAGCACAGATACGCAGTATTTT. It specifies CASDPGQKSTDTQYF.

The chain is built from TRBV10-3 and TRBJ2-6; 9 bases line up with TRBD1. J gave up 2 bases and V 10 bases, and 9 bases lay outside the gene matches. Germline CDR1 and CDR2: ENHRY and SYGVKD. CDR3 length: 16 amino acids. The CDR3 DNA is TGTGCCACCCTGGACAGGGGAAACGCTGGGGCCAACGTCCTGACTTTC. Amino acids: CATLDRGNAGANVLTF.

This clone has a single count. V is TRBV9 and J is TRBJ2-1; D might be TRBD1 or TRBD2, each matching 5 bases. Trimming shortened V by 0 bases and J by 6 bases, and 40 bases separated the two germline ends. CDR3 size: 24 residues. Germline V gene lookup returns CDR1 SGDLS and CDR2 YYNGEE. Here the CDR3 reads CASSVGPWAGTGEIGLPVLNEQFF. The CDR3 DNA reads as TGTGCCAGCAGCGTAGGCCCTTGGGCAGGTACAGGAGAGATAGGACTCCCCGTTCTCAATGAGCAGTTCTTC.

This clone was seen only once. The genes are TRBV6-1 and TRBJ1-4; D gene uncertain. CDR3 size: 15 residues. Germline lookup yields CDR1 MNHNS and CDR2 SASEGT. V was pared by 2 bases and J by 3 bases, with 10 bases between. DNA for the CDR3: TGTGCCAGCAGTGAAAGTGGCGGCCCTAATGAAAAACTGTTTTTT. It yields the protein CASSESGGPNEKLFF.

This chain links TRBV7-7 with TRBJ2-5; 11 nucleotides align to TRBD2. CDR1 SSHAT and CDR2 FNYEAQ come from the germline V gene (reference sequence). With V trimmed by 8 bases and J by 5 bases, 13 bases remained unmatched. The CDR3 runs 16 residues. In nucleotides, the CDR3 is TGTGCCAGCGGCTCTCTTACTAGCGGGAGTGGGGAGACCCAGTACTTC. Its protein is CASGSLTSGSGETQYF.

J is TRBJ2-1 and V is TRBV28, with a tentative D call TRBD2 (5 bases). Trimming removed 4 bases from V and 0 bases from J, with 13 bases in between. The V gene's germline CDR1 is MDHEN and CDR2 SYDVKM. This CDR3 is built from 16 residues. The CDR3 sequence is CASSSRRASSYNEQFF. The CDR3 DNA reads TGTGCCAGCAGTTCCAGGCGGGCTAGCTCCTACAATGAGCAGTTCTTC. The full variable domain, with the rest looked up from reference TRBV28 and TRBJ2-1, is DVKVTQSSRYLVKRTGEKVFLECVQDMDHENMFWYRQDPGLGLRLIYFSYDVKMKEKGDIPEGYSVSREKKERFSLILESASTNQTSMYLCASSSRRASSYNEQFFGPGTRLTVL.

J is TRBJ1-1 and V is TRBV5-4; 7 bases fit TRBD1. CDR1 and CDR2 from the germline V gene are SGHNT and YYREEE (reference sequence). The CDR3 covers 14 residues. Unmatched junction bases numbered 4, after V lost 4 bases and J lost 1 base. The CDR3 sequence is CASSPQGKNTEAFF. CDR3 nucleotide sequence: TGTGCCAGCAGCCCACAGGGGAAGAACACTGAAGCTTTCTTT.

This clone was seen once. This sequence joins TRBV15 and TRBJ2-7, with D tentatively TRBD1 (6 bases). Germline CDR1 and CDR2: LNHNV and YYDKDF (reference sequence). The length of the CDR3 is 14 residues. V shed 2 bases and J shed 3 bases, with 11 bases lying between them. CDR3 sequence reads: CATSRPLGGYEQYF. CDR3 DNA: TGTGCCACCAGCAGACCTTTAGGGGGCTACGAGCAGTACTTC.

V and J are TRBV29-1 and TRBJ1-2; possible D gene TRBD1, 5 bases. This CDR3 has 15 residues. Germline CDR1 reads SQVTM; CDR2 reads ANQGSEA. V shed 4 bases and J shed 0 bases, with 15 bases lying between them. CDR3 coding DNA: TGCAGCGTTGTTGCGGGGGTTACATCTAACTATGGCTACACCTTC. Translation gives CSVVAGVTSNYGYTF.

The gene calls are TRBV7-6 and TRBJ2-5; D tentatively reads TRBD1 or TRBD2 (5 bases each). V was trimmed by 4 bases and J by 5 bases, leaving 14 bases between them. The CDR3 is 14 residues long. From germline, CDR1 is SGHVS and CDR2 FNYEAQ. The chain's CDR3 is CASSYRTGLETQYF. CDR3 DNA: TGTGCCAGCAGCTACCGGACGGGGCTTGAGACCCAGTACTTC.

The chain has TRBV29-1 and TRBJ2-1; D is perhaps TRBD2 (5 bases). Germline V gene sequence: CDR1 SQVTM, CDR2 ANQGSEA. V lost 4 bases and J lost 4, with 11 bases in between. The CDR3 runs 13 residues. In nucleotides, the CDR3 is TGCAGCGTTGCCGGGGTGCGATACAATGAGCAGTTCTTC. This translates into CSVAGVRYNEQFF.

The rearrangement uses TRBV28 and TRBJ2-3, with D unclear. Trimming stripped 8 bases from V and 0 bases from J, with 6 bases between. Per the germline V gene, CDR1 is MDHEN and CDR2 is SYDVKM. This CDR3 contains 12 residues. CDR3 region: CASGESTDTQYF. In nucleotides, the CDR3 is TGTGCCAGCGGGGAAAGCACAGATACGCAGTATTTT.

The rearrangement uses TRBV7-9 and TRBJ2-2; 7 nucleotides align to TRBD1. V lost 5 bases and J lost 4; bases outside the gene matches: 7. Germline CDR1 reads SEHNR; CDR2 reads FQNEAQ (reference sequence). The CDR3 is made up of 15 amino acids. The CDR3 here is CASSPGQLITGELFF. DNA of the CDR3: TGTGCCAGCAGCCCGGGACAGTTAATCACCGGGGAGCTGTTTTTT.

The chain is built from TRBV4-3 and TRBJ2-3; D unclear. CDR3 length equals 15 residues. Looked up from germline, CDR1 is LGHNA and CDR2 is YSLEER. V dropped 0 bases and J dropped 4 bases, with 11 bases sitting between them. For the CDR3, the DNA is TGCGCCAGCAGCCAAGAACGAGTGTTTTCAGATACGCAGTATTTT. Protein product: CASSQERVFSDTQYF.

The V and J genes are TRBV27 and TRBJ1-1; 7 bases are shared with TRBD1. The trim removed 4 bases at V and 5 bases at J, leaving 13 bases unmatched. Germline V gene data show CDR1 as MNHEY and CDR2 as SMNVEV (reference sequence). CDR3 length equals 16 residues. CDR3 sequence (DNA): TGTGCCAGCAGTTCCCCGGGGGTCAGGGGGTATACTGAAGCTTTCTTT. Translation: CASSSPGVRGYTEAFF.

V gene TRBV6-5 combines with J gene TRBJ1-6; no clear D. This CDR3 is built from 14 residues. Per the germline V gene, CDR1 is MNHEY and CDR2 is SVGAGI. V was clipped by 2 bases and J by 4 bases, with 6 bases between them. The CDR3 spells CASSYTSYNSPLHF. CDR3 coding DNA: TGTGCCAGCAGTTACACCTCGTATAATTCACCCCTCCACTTT.